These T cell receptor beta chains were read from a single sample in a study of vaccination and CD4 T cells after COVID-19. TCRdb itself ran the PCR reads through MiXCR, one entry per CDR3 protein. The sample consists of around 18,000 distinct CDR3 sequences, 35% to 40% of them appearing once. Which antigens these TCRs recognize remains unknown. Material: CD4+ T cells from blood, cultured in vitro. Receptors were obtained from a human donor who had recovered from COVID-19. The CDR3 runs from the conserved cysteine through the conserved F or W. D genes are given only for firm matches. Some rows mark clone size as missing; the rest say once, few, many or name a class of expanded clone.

TGTGCCAGCAGTTCGGCCCCCACAGGGCCGAACACTGAAGCTTTCTTT	CASSSAPTGPNTEAFF	-	16	TRBV6-5	TRBJ1-1	-
TGTGCCAGCAGCCCAGGGACAGGGAGACCCGGGGCCAACGTCCTGACTTTC	CASSPGTGRPGANVLTF	-	17	TRBV11-2	TRBJ2-6	TRBD1
TGTGCCAGCAGCCGACCAACCAGAGGGGACAATGAGCAGTTCTTC	CASSRPTRGDNEQFF	few	15	TRBV6-1	TRBJ2-1	-
TGTGCCAGTAGTATAGCTGCTAGCGGGAGGGCCGGGGATGAGCAGTTCTTC	CASSIAASGRAGDEQFF	few	17	TRBV19	TRBJ2-1	TRBD2
TGCAGTGCTAGAGCAGGGGGAACTGAAGCTTTCTTT	CSARAGGTEAFF	few	12	TRBV20-1	TRBJ1-1	TRBD1
TGCAGTGCTAGAGACGGCGACCAAGAGACCCAGTACTTC	CSARDGDQETQYF	-	13	TRBV20-1	TRBJ2-5	-
TGTGCCAGCAGACGGGATAGCAATCAGCCCCAGCATTTT	CASRRDSNQPQHF	-	13	TRBV2	TRBJ1-5	-
TGTGCCAGCAGCCCACTGGACAGGAACTATGGCTACACCTTC	CASSPLDRNYGYTF	-	14	TRBV3-1	TRBJ1-2	TRBD1
TGTGCCAGCGGGGAGGGAAACACCATATATTTT	CASGEGNTIYF	-	11	TRBV28	TRBJ1-3	-
TGCAGTGCTAGAGACCCCGGGGGCACCGGCCAAGAGACCCAGTACTTC	CSARDPGGTGQETQYF	-	16	TRBV20-1	TRBJ2-5	-
TGTGCCAGCAGTCTCAACCAGGGGGTGAGAACAGATACGCAGTATTTT	CASSLNQGVRTDTQYF	once	16	TRBV5-6	TRBJ2-3	TRBD1
TGTGCCAGCAGTCGAGGAGGGGGCGAGGTTGAAAAACTGTTTTTT	CASSRGGGEVEKLFF	-	15	TRBV7-9	TRBJ1-4	TRBD1
TGTGCCAGTAGCTACCTCAACAGGGATCAGCCCCAGCATTTT	CASSYLNRDQPQHF	-	14	TRBV19	TRBJ1-5	-
TGTGCCAGCAGCTTGACAGTGAACACTGAAGCTTTCTTT	CASSLTVNTEAFF	-	13	TRBV7-3	TRBJ1-1	-
TGCGCCAGCAGCGCGACGACGGGTGGGGCCTACGAGCAGTACTTC	CASSATTGGAYEQYF	-	15	TRBV5-1	TRBJ2-7	-
TGTGCCAGCAGCTCGGGACCGGGACACCAAGAGACCCAGTACTTC	CASSSGPGHQETQYF	-	15	TRBV7-9	TRBJ2-5	-
TGTGCCAGCTCACCTTGGACTAGCGGGAACGTAGATACGCAGTATTTT	CASSPWTSGNVDTQYF	-	16	TRBV18	TRBJ2-3	TRBD2
TGTGCCAGCGACATACGGGGGAGGGCCGGTACAGATACGCAGTATTTT	CASDIRGRAGTDTQYF	once	16	TRBV6-1	TRBJ2-3	TRBD2
TGTGCCAGTGGATACAGGGGCGGCAATCAGCCCCAGCATTTT	CASGYRGGNQPQHF	-	14	TRBV27	TRBJ1-5	TRBD1
TGTGCCAGCAGCTTTCAACCCGGGACTAGTAGCAATGAGCAGTTCTTC	CASSFQPGTSSNEQFF	-	16	TRBV7-3	TRBJ2-1	TRBD2
TGTGCCAGCAGTGAATTAGGCACCTCCTCTGGAAACACCATATATTTT	CASSELGTSSGNTIYF	once	16	TRBV25-1	TRBJ1-3	-
TGCAGTGCTAGACCCACCGTAGCGGGAGGGCCCGCGGATACGCAGTATTTT	CSARPTVAGGPADTQYF	-	17	TRBV20-1	TRBJ2-3	TRBD2
TGTGCCAGCAGTGAGAATGGATATGGAGGGAGCCACTCCTACGAGCAGTACTTC	CASSENGYGGSHSYEQYF	few	18	TRBV6-1	TRBJ2-7	-
TGTGCCAGCTCACCGGGACAGGCTTATTCACCCCTCCACTTT	CASSPGQAYSPLHF	-	14	TRBV18	TRBJ1-6	TRBD1
TGTGCCAGCAGTTACTCTGGAAAAGAGACCCAGTACTTC	CASSYSGKETQYF	-	13	TRBV6-5	TRBJ2-5	-
TGCGCCAGCAGCGCCGGGACTAGATCATTGAATGAGCAGTTCTTC	CASSAGTRSLNEQFF	-	15	TRBV5-1	TRBJ2-1	TRBD2